A single sample gave rise to the 21 T cell receptor beta chains below, sequenced in a study of shared clonotypes between healthy human individuals. Sequencing used immunoSEQ multiplex PCR; TCRdb keeps in-frame clones, though not all of them. The table shows about 1 million clones, with roughly 75% occurring only once. Sequenced input: memory CD4+ T cells sorted from blood. The subset is: CD45RA-negative fraction. These TCRs come from a man aged 18-30 years in good health.

The V call is TRBV7-9, the J call TRBJ2-2; 9 bases are shared with TRBD2. There are 16 residues in the CDR3. Trimming took 5 bases from V and 6 from J; bases not matched to a gene: 10. The V gene's germline CDR1 is SEHNR and CDR2 FQNEAQ (reference sequence). Here the CDR3 reads CASSKFPGLAAGELFF. The CDR3 DNA reads TGTGCCAGCAGCAAATTTCCGGGACTAGCTGCCGGGGAGCTGTTTTTT.

The rearrangement links TRBV18 to TRBJ2-1; D may be TRBD1 or TRBD2 (7 bases each). Germline CDR1 is KGHSH and CDR2 is LQKENI. The ends were cut back, 2 bases at V and 1 base at J, with 15 bases in the middle. This CDR3 region has 17 residues. CDR3 loop: CASSPGTAGQSYNEQFF. In DNA form, the CDR3 reads TGTGCCAGCTCACCAGGGACAGCGGGGCAGTCCTACAATGAGCAGTTCTTC. Using reference TRBV18 and TRBJ2-1 for the parts outside the CDR3, the full variable domain is NAGVMQNPRHLVRRRGQEARLRCSPMKGHSHVYWYRQLPEEGLKFMVYLQKENIIDESGMPKERFSAEFPKEGPSILRIQQVVRGDSAAYFCASSPGTAGQSYNEQFFGPGTRLTVL.

The chain joins TRBV27 to TRBJ1-4; D not certain. V dropped 5 bases and J dropped 0 bases, with 10 bases sitting between them. This CDR3 region has 15 residues. Per the germline V gene, CDR1 is MNHEY and CDR2 is SMNVEV (reference sequence). CDR3 bases: TGTGCCAGCAGTCCAGAGATTGCAACTAATGAAAAACTGTTTTTT. It is translated as CASSPEIATNEKLFF.

J is TRBJ1-2 and V is TRBV15; 11 bases match TRBD1. The CDR3 consists of 17 residues. The germline CDR1 and CDR2 sequences are LNHNV and YYDKDF (reference sequence). V lost 1 base to trimming and J lost 0 bases; unmatched junction nucleotides: 4. CDR3 region: CATSRGTGGESNYGYTF. The CDR3 DNA follows: TGTGCCACCAGCAGAGGGACAGGGGGCGAATCTAACTATGGCTACACCTTC.

This clone showed up many times. This sequence joins TRBV18 and TRBJ1-4; D not resolved. CDR1 is KGHSH, CDR2 LQKENI, per germline. The CDR3 extends over 15 amino acids. Between the trimmed V and J ends, which lost 5 bases and 5 bases, there was a span of 15 bases. The CDR3 spells CASSDRTAVNEKLFF. In DNA form, the CDR3 reads TGTGCCAGCTCAGATAGGACGGCCGTAAATGAAAAACTGTTTTTT.

The rearrangement uses TRBV5-1 and TRBJ2-5; D gene unclear. The V end lost 4 bases, the J end lost 5 bases, and 9 bases lay between the germline ends. The CDR3 runs 12 residues. Germline V gives CDR1 SGHRS, CDR2 YFSETQ. The CDR3 DNA follows: TGCGCCAGCAGCCCGGGTTCGGAGACCCAGTACTTC. Translated, it gives CASSPGSETQYF.

The V call is TRBV5-6, the J call TRBJ1-5; D may be TRBD1 (5 bases). Germline-derived CDR1 and CDR2 are SGHDT and YYEEEE. V was clipped by 1 base and J by 0 bases, with 11 bases between them. The CDR3 consists of 16 residues. The CDR3 protein is CASSLTTDNSNQPQHF. CDR3 sequence (DNA): TGTGCCAGCAGCTTGACGACAGATAATAGCAATCAGCCCCAGCATTTT.

The J gene is TRBJ2-7, the V gene TRBV6-6; 7 bases map to TRBD1. This CDR3 has 15 residues. Unmatched junction bases numbered 6, after V lost 2 bases and J lost 2 bases. From germline, CDR1 is MNHNY and CDR2 SVGAGI (reference sequence). The CDR3 nucleotides are TGTGCCAGCAGTTACCGAATCGGGACAGCCTACGAGCAGTACTTC. Translated: CASSYRIGTAYEQYF.

This clone showed up just a few times. The chain recombines TRBV11-2 with TRBJ2-7; 8 bases line up with TRBD2. Trimming at V came to 0 bases and at J to 0 bases, leaving 13 bases not matched to a gene. The CDR3 runs 19 residues. Germline-derived CDR1 and CDR2 are SGHAT and FQNNGV. CDR3 residues: CASSLEGSGLAGSSYEQYF. In DNA, the CDR3 is TGTGCCAGCAGCTTAGAAGGATCCGGGCTAGCGGGCAGCTCCTACGAGCAGTACTTC.

The chain uses TRBV5-1 and TRBJ2-5; D call uncertain. In germline, CDR1 is SGHRS, CDR2 YFSETQ. This CDR3 is 13 amino acids long. V shed 0 bases and J shed 7 bases, with 10 bases lying between them. CDR3: CASSLDGIGTQYF. CDR3 sequence (DNA): TGCGCCAGCAGCTTGGATGGGATTGGGACCCAGTACTTC.

The V and J genes are TRBV30 and TRBJ2-7, with D maybe TRBD1 (6 bases). With 5 bases removed from V and 3 bases from J, the gap between germline ends came to 23 bases. The germline gives CDR1 GTSNPN, CDR2 SVGIG (reference sequence). The CDR3 is made up of 16 amino acids. This CDR3 is CAWSVGHRDLFYEQYF. CDR3 bases: TGTGCCTGGTCGGTGGGACACAGGGATTTGTTCTACGAGCAGTACTTC.

The genes are TRBV6-1 and TRBJ2-7; TRBD1 aligns across 7 bases. This CDR3 is built from 14 residues. V lost 7 bases to trimming and J lost 1 base; unmatched junction nucleotides: 7. Germline V lookup: CDR1 MNHNS, CDR2 SASEGT. The CDR3 loop reads CASIRDSSSYEQYF. DNA for the CDR3: TGTGCCAGCATCCGGGACAGTTCATCCTACGAGCAGTACTTC.

This clone occurred a few times. This sequence joins TRBV9 and TRBJ1-5, with TRBD1 as a possible D gene (5 bases). Trimming cost V 1 base and J 4 bases, with 12 bases left between them. CDR3 length: 15 residues. CDR1 and CDR2 from the germline V gene are SGDLS and YYNGEE. The chain's CDR3 is CASSVTEGSNQPQHF. The CDR3 coding sequence is TGTGCCAGCAGCGTAACTGAGGGGAGTAATCAGCCCCAGCATTTT.

This rearrangement joins TRBV29-1 to TRBJ2-3; D might be TRBD2 (7 bases). The CDR3 spans 11 residues. V lost 6 bases to trimming and J lost 11 bases, with 15 bases between them. The germline V gene has CDR1 SQVTM and CDR2 ANQGSEA. This CDR3 reads CSVAPGGRQYF. The CDR3, as DNA: TGCAGCGTCGCACCCGGGGGGCGGCAGTATTTT.

The chain links TRBV2 to TRBJ2-4; possibly TRBD1 or TRBD2 for D (5 bases each). CDR3 length: 15 amino acids. The germline gives CDR1 SNHLY, CDR2 FYNNEI. V was pared by 2 bases and J by 1 base, with 9 bases between. The CDR3 region is CASSEYEGAKNIQYF. The CDR3 nucleotides read TGTGCCAGCAGTGAATATGAGGGGGCCAAAAACATTCAGTACTTC.

This sequence joins TRBV6-6 and TRBJ2-7; the match to TRBD2 covers 10 bases. The CDR3 is made up of 15 amino acids. V dropped 0 bases and J dropped 6; count of bases not matched to a gene: 5. Looked up from germline, CDR1 is MNHNY and CDR2 is SVGAGI (reference sequence). The CDR3 spells CASSYSISGRAEQYF. The CDR3 DNA reads as TGTGCCAGCAGTTACTCGATAAGCGGGAGGGCCGAGCAGTACTTC.

With respect to this clone: Other DNA sequences in this specimen translate into the identical CDR3. The gene calls are TRBV6-6 and TRBJ1-6; D may be TRBD1 (5 bases). The CDR3 covers 14 residues. Trimming took off 2 bases at V and 6 bases at J, with 8 bases between the two ends. Germline V gene sequence: CDR1 MNHNY, CDR2 SVGAGI (reference sequence). In DNA, the CDR3 is TGTGCCAGCAGTTACGGGCAGGGTAATTCACCCCTCCACTTT. It specifies CASSYGQGNSPLHF.

The DNA of the CDR3 is TGTGCCAGCAGTCCAACTAGCAACGAGCAGTTCTTC. It encodes CASSPTSNEQFF. The genes are TRBV7-9 and TRBJ2-1, with a tentative D call TRBD2 (6 bases). Germline CDR1 and CDR2: SEHNR and FQNEAQ (reference sequence). Trimming pared 6 bases from V and 10 bases from J, leaving 13 bases between. This CDR3 comprises 12 residues.

This clone has more than one count but fewer than ten. J is TRBJ1-1 and V is TRBV4-3, with a possible D match to TRBD1 (5 bases). The CDR3 spans 16 residues. Germline V gene lookup returns CDR1 LGHNA and CDR2 YSLEER. Trimming left V 1 base short and J 1 base short, with 13 bases between. The CDR3 is CASSQGRGVSNTEAFF. For the CDR3, the DNA is TGCGCCAGCAGCCAAGGGCGAGGGGTTTCGAACACTGAAGCTTTCTTT.

The V call is TRBV9, the J call TRBJ2-7, with TRBD1 identical over 7 bases. Germline values: CDR1 SGDLS, CDR2 YYNGEE. The junction had 10 bases not matched to a gene; V was cut back by 4 bases and J by 3 bases. This CDR3 has 15 residues. The CDR3 nucleotides read TGTGCCAGCAGCAAAGCCGGGACAGAGGTCTACGAGCAGTACTTC. It codes for CASSKAGTEVYEQYF.

The rearrangement joins TRBV7-2 to TRBJ2-7, with TRBD2 matching 7 bases. Trimming removed 5 bases from V and 0 bases from J; junction bases left unmatched: 4. This CDR3 comprises 14 residues. Looked up from germline, CDR1 is SGHTA and CDR2 is FQGNSA. CDR3 nucleotides: TGTGCCAGCAGCCGGGACTACAGCTCCTACGAGCAGTACTTC. Translation gives CASSRDYSSYEQYF.